One sample yielded the 9 T cell receptor beta chains listed below, sequenced in a study of low-dose radiotherapy and immunotherapy resistance in tumors. With TRAV- and TRBV-specific primers, first-strand cDNA was made, covering the alpha and beta chains. With a V-primer adapter and a constant-region primer, TCRs were amplified for about 22 PCR cycles. MiXCR, applied by TCRdb to the reads, yields one record per CDR3 protein. In the table there are nearly 95,000 distinct CDR3 sequences, 8% to 10% of which are singletons. This sample's time point: before trial treatment. Sample: PBMCs, taken before treatment. These receptors all come from a male donor with prostate cancer.

This clonotype came up many times. The chain has TRBV7-9 and TRBJ2-1, with D uncertain. This CDR3 is 13 amino acids long. The germline V and J ends were trimmed by 5 bases and 2 bases, with 7 bases remaining between them. In germline, CDR1 is SEHNR, CDR2 FQNEAQ (reference sequence). Here the CDR3 reads CASSEDTYNEQFF. The CDR3 bases are TGTGCCAGCAGCGAAGACACCTACAATGAGCAGTTCTTC.

This chain links TRBV7-8 with TRBJ2-7; 10 positions match TRBD1. Losses at the gene ends were 6 bases for V and 10 bases for J; bases not matched to a gene: 12. The CDR3 contains 14 residues. Germline values: CDR1 SGHVS, CDR2 FQNEAQ. The CDR3 spells CASRPFGDRGQQYF. Here the CDR3 DNA reads TGTGCCAGCAGACCTTTTGGGGACAGGGGTCAACAGTACTTC.

A note on this clonotype: A much larger clone sits a single nucleotide away, making a read error possible. The J gene is TRBJ1-1, the V gene TRBV12-3 or TRBV12-4; D not certain. V dropped 8 bases and J dropped 0 bases, with 10 bases sitting between them. The CDR3 runs 13 residues. CDR3: CASGYVMNTEAFF. CDR3 sequence (DNA): TGTGCCAGCGGTTACGTTATGAACACTGAAGCTTTCTTT.

This clonotype has at least ten counts. This chain links TRBV2 with TRBJ1-2; D unresolved. V was shortened by 5 bases and J by 7 bases, with 8 bases between the two germline ends. The germline V gene encodes CDR1 SNHLY and CDR2 FYNNEI. This CDR3 has 11 residues. The DNA of the CDR3 is TGTGCCAGCAGTCTTAACACTGGCTACACCTTC. Translating it yields CASSLNTGYTF. The full variable domain, with the rest looked up from reference TRBV2 and TRBJ1-2, is EPEVTQTPSHQVTQMGQEVILRCVPISNHLYFYWYRQILGQKVEFLVSFYNNEISEKSEIFDDQFSVERPDGSNFTLKIRSTKLEDSAMYFCASSLNTGYTFGSGTRLTVV.

This clonotype was found many times. The rearrangement links TRBV9 to TRBJ2-2; TRBD1 aligns across 10 bases. This CDR3 region has 12 residues. Germline-derived CDR1 and CDR2 are SGDLS and YYNGEE. Trimming took 7 bases from V and 11 from J; bases not matched to a gene: 5. The CDR3 spells CASRDRGNELFF. Here the CDR3 DNA reads TGTGCCAGCCGGGACAGGGGAAACGAGCTGTTTTTT.

This clonotype was seen many times. The V and J genes are TRBV4-1 and TRBJ2-5; 10 bases line up with TRBD2. The ends lost 3 bases at V and 1 base at J; junction bases unmatched: 5. CDR3 size: 16 residues. The germline V gene encodes CDR1 MGHRA and CDR2 YSYEKL. The CDR3 DNA reads as TGCGCCAGCAGCCACCTGGGACTAGCGAGCCAAGAGACCCAGTACTTC. Encoded protein: CASSHLGLASQETQYF.

This clonotype was seen repeatedly, ten times or more. The genes are TRBV3-1 and TRBJ2-1; no definite D call. Germline V CDR1 and CDR2: LGHDT, YNNKEL (reference sequence). CDR3 length: 13 amino acids. V lost 1 base, J lost 8 bases, and 9 bases lay in between. In nucleotides, the CDR3 is TGTGCCAGCAGCCAAGTTCGAAGCCATGAGCAGTTCTTC. Translating it yields CASSQVRSHEQFF.

This clonotype was observed at least ten times. This chain connects TRBV7-2 to TRBJ2-3; no reliable D call. V gave up 1 base and J gave up 14 bases, with 13 bases separating them. The length of the CDR3 is 12 residues. The germline gives CDR1 SGHTA, CDR2 FQGNSA. The CDR3 coding sequence is TGTGCCAGCAGCTTAGACTATGCCCCTCCGTATTTT. This translates into CASSLDYAPPYF. Full variable domain (outside the CDR3, taken from reference TRBV7-2 and TRBJ2-3): GAGVSQSPSNKVTEKGKDVELRCDPISGHTALYWYRQSLGQGLEFLIYFQGNSAPDKSGLPSDRFSAERTGGSVSTLTIQRTQQEDSAVYLCASSLDYAPPYFGPGTRLTVL.

This clonotype was detected many times. The CDR3 spells CASSQGQGPEEQYF. The CDR3 bases are TGTGCCAGCAGCCAGGGACAGGGACCTGAGGAGCAGTACTTC. The chain uses TRBV7-9 and TRBJ2-7; 9 nucleotides align to TRBD1. Per germline, CDR1 SEHNR and CDR2 FQNEAQ (reference sequence). Trimming cost V 5 bases and J 7 bases; bases outside gene matches: 9. The CDR3 runs to 14 residues. The complete variable domain, with remaining parts taken from reference TRBV7-9 and TRBJ2-7, reads DTGVSQNPRHKITKRGQNVTFRCDPISEHNRLYWYRQTLGQGPEFLTYFQNEAQLEKSRLLSDRFSAERPKGSFSTLEIQRTEQGDSAMYLCASSQGQGPEEQYFGPGTRLTVT.